This T cell receptor beta chain comes out of a study of cytomegalovirus exposure and HLA in healthy donors. Study information: Out of about 190 million T cells, an earlier analysis found roughly 110 million unique TCR beta sequences in total.

PCR used 60 Vbeta primers and 13 Jbeta primers. Profiled with immunoSEQ multiplex PCR; TCRdb holds only in-frame clones, not every one. The table has about 63,000 clones, approximately 76% seen once; the top ten hold about 5%. The study, taken as a whole, reports: Generally TCR sequences proved uncommon, though certain public TCRs appeared in numerous donors. The classifier, whose performance was assessed in both the original and validation cohorts, reportedly diagnosed cytomegalovirus status with high specificity and sensitivity.

This CDR3 is built from 14 residues. Per the germline V gene, CDR1 is SSHAT and CDR2 is FNYEAQ (reference sequence). A word on this clone: The antigen remains unidentified. At one boundary the junction diverges from the germline segment, which might be a read error.

The J gene is TRBJ2-3, the V gene TRBV7-7, with D possibly matching TRBD2 (7 bases). What was sequenced was PBMCs. This TCR was recovered from a man aged 45-65 years in good health and CMV-seronegative. In DNA, the CDR3 is TGTGCTAGCAGCCGGGGGGCGGGTACAGATACGCAGTATTTT. This sequence encodes CASSRGAGTDTQYF.